One T cell receptor beta chain is described in this entry. The target antigen is unknown. This sample was taken from a study of Tregs in tolerant kidney transplant recipients. For the study at large: Recipients received nonmyeloablative bone marrow transplants from related graft donors, with transient mixed chimerism. Study observations and caveats: The small number of patients limits these findings pending further validation. For some patients, primers changed over time, blocking nucleotide-level comparison.

CD4+CD25+CD127- Tregs, CD4+CD25- non-Tregs, CD4 and CD8 cells were sorted. The method was immunoSEQ multiplex PCR; TCRdb's version includes in-frame clones alone and lacks a portion of them. Here the sample spans approximately 98,000 clones, roughly 89% being singletons. CDR3 length: 16 residues. Trimming removed 5 bases at V and 0 bases at J, with 16 bases between. The germline V gene has CDR1 MDHEN and CDR2 SYDVKM. The sequence derives from a human donor who received a combined kidney and bone marrow transplant. The source material was CD4+ T cells from blood, sampled before the transplant. The chain combines TRBV28 with TRBJ1-1; TRBD1 is a possible D gene (6 bases). The chain's CDR3 is CASSLPGTRMNTEAFF. CDR3 sequence (DNA): TGTGCCAGCAGTCTCCCCGGGACAAGGATGAACACTGAAGCTTTCTTT.